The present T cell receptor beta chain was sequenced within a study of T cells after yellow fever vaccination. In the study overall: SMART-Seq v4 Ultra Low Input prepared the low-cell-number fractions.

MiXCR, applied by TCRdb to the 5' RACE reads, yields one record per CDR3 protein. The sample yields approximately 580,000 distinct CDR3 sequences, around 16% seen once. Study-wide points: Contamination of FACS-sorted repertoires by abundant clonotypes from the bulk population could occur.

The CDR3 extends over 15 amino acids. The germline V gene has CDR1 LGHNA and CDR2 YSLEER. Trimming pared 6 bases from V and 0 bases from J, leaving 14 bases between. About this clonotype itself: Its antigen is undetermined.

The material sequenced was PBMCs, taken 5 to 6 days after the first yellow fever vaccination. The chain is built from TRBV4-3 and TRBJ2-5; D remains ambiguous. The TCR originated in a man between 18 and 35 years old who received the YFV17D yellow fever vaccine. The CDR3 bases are TGCGCCAGCAGTCGTGATCGGGCCAACCAAGAGACCCAGTACTTC. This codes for CASSRDRANQETQYF.